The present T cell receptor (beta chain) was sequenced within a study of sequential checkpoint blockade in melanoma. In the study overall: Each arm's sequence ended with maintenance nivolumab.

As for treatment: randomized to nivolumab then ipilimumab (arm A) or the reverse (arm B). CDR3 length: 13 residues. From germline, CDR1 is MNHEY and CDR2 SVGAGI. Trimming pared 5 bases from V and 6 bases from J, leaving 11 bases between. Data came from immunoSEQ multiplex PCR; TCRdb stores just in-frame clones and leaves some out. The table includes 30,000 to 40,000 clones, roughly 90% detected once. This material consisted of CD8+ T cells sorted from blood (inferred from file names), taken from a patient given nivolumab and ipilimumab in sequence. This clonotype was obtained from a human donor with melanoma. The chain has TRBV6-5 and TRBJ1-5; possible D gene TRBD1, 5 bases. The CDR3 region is CASSPSGGQPQHF. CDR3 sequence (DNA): TGTGCCAGCAGTCCCTCGGGGGGTCAGCCCCAGCATTTT.